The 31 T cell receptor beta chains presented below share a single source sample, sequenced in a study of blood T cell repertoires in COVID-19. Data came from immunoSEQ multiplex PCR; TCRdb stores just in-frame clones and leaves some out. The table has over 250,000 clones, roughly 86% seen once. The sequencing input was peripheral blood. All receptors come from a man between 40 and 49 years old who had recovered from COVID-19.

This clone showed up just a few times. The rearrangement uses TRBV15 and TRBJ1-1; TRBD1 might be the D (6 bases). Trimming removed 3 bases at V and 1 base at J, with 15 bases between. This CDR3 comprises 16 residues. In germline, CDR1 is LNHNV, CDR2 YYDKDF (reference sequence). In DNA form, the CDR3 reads TGTGCCACCAGCAGGTTGGTGGGGGCCGGGAACACTGAAGCTTTCTTT. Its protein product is CATSRLVGAGNTEAFF.

The CDR3 is CASSPRLAGINEQFF. The DNA for the CDR3 is TGTGCCAGCAGCCCCCGACTAGCGGGTATCAATGAGCAGTTCTTC. The chain recombines TRBV7-2 with TRBJ2-1; 10 bases are shared with TRBD2. CDR3 length: 15 amino acids. J was trimmed by 6 bases and V by 5 bases; bases with no gene match: 7. Germline V gene lookup returns CDR1 SGHTA and CDR2 FQGNSA.

The CDR3 nucleotides read TGTGCCAGCAGCTCCAGACTAGCGGTGAGCACAGATACGCAGTATTTT. Protein product: CASSSRLAVSTDTQYF. The rearrangement joins TRBV7-8 to TRBJ2-3, with 9 bases matching TRBD2. Germline V gene lookup returns CDR1 SGHVS and CDR2 FQNEAQ. V lost 4 bases to trimming and J lost 0 bases; unmatched junction nucleotides: 5. This CDR3 has 16 amino acids.

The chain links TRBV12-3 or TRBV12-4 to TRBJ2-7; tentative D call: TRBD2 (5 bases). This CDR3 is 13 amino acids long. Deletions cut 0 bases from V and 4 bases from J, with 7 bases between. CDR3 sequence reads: CASSLARGYEQYF. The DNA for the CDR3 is TGTGCCAGCAGTTTAGCGCGAGGGTACGAGCAGTACTTC.

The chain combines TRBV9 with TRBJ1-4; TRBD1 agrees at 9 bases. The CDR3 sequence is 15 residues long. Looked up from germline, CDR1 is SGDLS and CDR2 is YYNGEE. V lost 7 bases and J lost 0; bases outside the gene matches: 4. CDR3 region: CASGRTGATNEKLFF. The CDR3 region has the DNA TGTGCCAGCGGTAGGACAGGGGCAACTAATGAAAAACTGTTTTTT.

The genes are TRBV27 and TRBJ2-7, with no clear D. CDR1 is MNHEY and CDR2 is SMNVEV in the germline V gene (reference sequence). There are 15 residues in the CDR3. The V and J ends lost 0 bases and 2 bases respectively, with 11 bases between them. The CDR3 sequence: CASSLSSVPAYEQYF. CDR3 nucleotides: TGTGCCAGCAGTTTATCCTCGGTCCCCGCCTACGAGCAGTACTTC.

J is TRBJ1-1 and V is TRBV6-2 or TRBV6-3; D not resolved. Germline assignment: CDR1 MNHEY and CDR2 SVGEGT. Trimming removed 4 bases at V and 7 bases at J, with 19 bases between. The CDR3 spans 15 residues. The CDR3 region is CASSSAQSWSVEAFF. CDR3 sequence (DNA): TGTGCCAGCAGTTCCGCACAGTCCTGGTCAGTTGAAGCTTTCTTT.

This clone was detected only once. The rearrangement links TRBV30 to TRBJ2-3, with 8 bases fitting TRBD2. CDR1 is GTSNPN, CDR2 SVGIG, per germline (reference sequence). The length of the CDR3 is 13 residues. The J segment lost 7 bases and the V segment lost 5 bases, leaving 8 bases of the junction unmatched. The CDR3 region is CAWGAGGPNTQYF. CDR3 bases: TGTGCCTGGGGGGCGGGAGGCCCCAATACGCAGTATTTT.

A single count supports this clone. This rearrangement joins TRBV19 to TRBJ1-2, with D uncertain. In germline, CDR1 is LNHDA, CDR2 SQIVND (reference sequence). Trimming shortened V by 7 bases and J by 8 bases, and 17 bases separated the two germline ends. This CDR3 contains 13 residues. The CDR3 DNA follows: TGTGCCAGTATGTGGTCGCGTACGGAGGGCTACACCTTC. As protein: CASMWSRTEGYTF.

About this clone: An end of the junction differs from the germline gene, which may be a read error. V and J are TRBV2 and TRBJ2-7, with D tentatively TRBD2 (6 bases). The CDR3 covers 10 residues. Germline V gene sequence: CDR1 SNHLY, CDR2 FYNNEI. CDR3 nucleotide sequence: TGTGCCAGCGGAGGGGCCGTAATTGACTTC. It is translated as CASGGAVIDF.

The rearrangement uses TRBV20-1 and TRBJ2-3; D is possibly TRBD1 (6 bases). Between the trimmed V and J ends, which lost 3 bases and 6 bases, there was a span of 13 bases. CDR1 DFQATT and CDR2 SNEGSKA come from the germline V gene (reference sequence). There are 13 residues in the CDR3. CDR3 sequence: CSASWTATDTQYF. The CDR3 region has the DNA TGCAGTGCTAGTTGGACAGCCACGGATACGCAGTATTTT.

CDR3 residues: CASVGLAPSTDTQYF. CDR3 in DNA: TGCGCCAGCGTTGGACTAGCGCCGAGCACAGATACGCAGTATTTT. The chain couples TRBV5-1 to TRBJ2-3, with TRBD2 identical over 9 bases. The germline V gene has CDR1 SGHRS and CDR2 YFSETQ. V dropped 7 bases and J dropped 0; count of bases not matched to a gene: 6. This CDR3 comprises 15 residues.

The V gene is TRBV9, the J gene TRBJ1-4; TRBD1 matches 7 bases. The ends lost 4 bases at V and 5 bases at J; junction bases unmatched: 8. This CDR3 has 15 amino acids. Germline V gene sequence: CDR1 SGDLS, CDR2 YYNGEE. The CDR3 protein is CASSTTGTANEKLFF. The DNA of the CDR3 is TGTGCCAGCAGCACAACCGGGACAGCGAATGAAAAACTGTTTTTT.

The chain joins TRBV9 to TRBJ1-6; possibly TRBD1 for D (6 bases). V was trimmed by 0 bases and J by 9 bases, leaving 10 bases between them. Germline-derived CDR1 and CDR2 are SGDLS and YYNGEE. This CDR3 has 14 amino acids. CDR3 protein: CASSVGGGASPLHF. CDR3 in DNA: TGTGCCAGCAGCGTAGGTGGGGGGGCTTCACCCCTCCACTTT.

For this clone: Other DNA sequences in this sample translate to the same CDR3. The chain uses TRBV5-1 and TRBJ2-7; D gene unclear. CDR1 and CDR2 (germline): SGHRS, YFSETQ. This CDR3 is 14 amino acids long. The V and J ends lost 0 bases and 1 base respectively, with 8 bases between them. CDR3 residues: CASSLVGRSYEQYF. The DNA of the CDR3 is TGCGCCAGCAGCTTGGTTGGCAGATCCTACGAGCAGTACTTC.

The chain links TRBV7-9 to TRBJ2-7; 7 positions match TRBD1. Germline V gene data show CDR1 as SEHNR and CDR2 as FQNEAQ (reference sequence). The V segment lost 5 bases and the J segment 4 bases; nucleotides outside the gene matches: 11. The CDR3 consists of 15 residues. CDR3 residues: CASSPDRDRFYEQYF. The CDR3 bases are TGTGCCAGCAGCCCTGACAGGGATCGCTTTTACGAGCAGTACTTC. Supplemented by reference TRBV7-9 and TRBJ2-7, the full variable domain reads DTGVSQNPRHKITKRGQNVTFRCDPISEHNRLYWYRQTLGQGPEFLTYFQNEAQLEKSRLLSDRFSAERPKGSFSTLEIQRTEQGDSAMYLCASSPDRDRFYEQYFGPGTRLTVT.

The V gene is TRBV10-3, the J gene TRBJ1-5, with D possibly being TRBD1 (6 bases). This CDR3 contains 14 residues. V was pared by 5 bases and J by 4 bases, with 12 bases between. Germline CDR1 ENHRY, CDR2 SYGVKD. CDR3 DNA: TGTGCCATCAGTTCCGGGACAATTAATCAGCCCCAGCATTTT. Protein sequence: CAISSGTINQPQHF.

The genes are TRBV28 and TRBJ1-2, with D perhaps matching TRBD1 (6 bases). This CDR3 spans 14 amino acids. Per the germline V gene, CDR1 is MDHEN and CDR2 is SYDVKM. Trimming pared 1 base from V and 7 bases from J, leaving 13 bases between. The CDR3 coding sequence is TGTGCCAGCAGTTTATCCCTCCAGGGGCCTGGCTACACCTTC. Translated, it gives CASSLSLQGPGYTF.

The CDR3 is CASSQDPGNYGYTF. DNA of the CDR3: TGTGCCAGCAGCCAAGATCCAGGGAACTATGGCTACACCTTC. V and J are TRBV3-1 (or the pseudogene TRBV3-2) and TRBJ1-2, with D tentatively TRBD1 (5 bases). This CDR3 has 14 residues. Germline values: CDR1 LGHDT, CDR2 YNNKEL (reference sequence). V dropped 0 bases and J dropped 2 bases, with 7 bases sitting between them.

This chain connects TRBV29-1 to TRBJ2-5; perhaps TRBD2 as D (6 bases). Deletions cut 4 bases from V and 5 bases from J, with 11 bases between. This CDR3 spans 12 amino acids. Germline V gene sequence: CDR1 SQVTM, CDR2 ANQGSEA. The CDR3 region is CSVVLRGETQYF. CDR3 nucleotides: TGCAGCGTTGTTCTTCGGGGGGAGACCCAGTACTTC. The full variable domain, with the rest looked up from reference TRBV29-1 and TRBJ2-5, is SAVISQKPSRDICQRGTSLTIQCQVDSQVTMMFWYRQQPGQSLTLIATANQGSEATYESGFVIDKFPISRPNLTFSTLTVSNMSPEDSSIYLCSVVLRGETQYFGPGTRLLVL.

CDR3 region: CASSLLAGVTEQFF. CDR3 sequence (DNA): TGTGCCAGCAGCCTCCTAGCGGGGGTGACTGAGCAGTTCTTC. This chain joins TRBV7-9 and TRBJ2-1; 10 bases are shared with TRBD2. Germline lookup yields CDR1 SEHNR and CDR2 FQNEAQ (reference sequence). Trimming removed 5 bases from V and 9 bases from J; junction bases left unmatched: 7. The CDR3 contains 14 residues. Based on the CDR3 plus reference TRBV7-9 and TRBJ2-1, the full variable domain is DTGVSQNPRHKITKRGQNVTFRCDPISEHNRLYWYRQTLGQGPEFLTYFQNEAQLEKSRLLSDRFSAERPKGSFSTLEIQRTEQGDSAMYLCASSLLAGVTEQFFGPGTRLTVL.

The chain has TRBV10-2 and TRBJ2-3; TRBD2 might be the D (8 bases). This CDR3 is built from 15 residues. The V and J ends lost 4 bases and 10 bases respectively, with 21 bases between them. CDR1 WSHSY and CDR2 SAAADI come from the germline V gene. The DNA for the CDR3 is TGCGCCAGCAGTGTGCCTAGCGGGCAGGGGGGCGCGCAGTATTTT. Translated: CASSVPSGQGGAQYF.

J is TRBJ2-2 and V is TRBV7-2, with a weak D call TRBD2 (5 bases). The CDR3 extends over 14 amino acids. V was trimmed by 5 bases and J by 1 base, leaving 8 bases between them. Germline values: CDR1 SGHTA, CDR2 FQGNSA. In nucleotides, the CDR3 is TGTGCCAGCAGCCCAACTAGGAACACCGGGGAGCTGTTTTTT. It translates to CASSPTRNTGELFF.

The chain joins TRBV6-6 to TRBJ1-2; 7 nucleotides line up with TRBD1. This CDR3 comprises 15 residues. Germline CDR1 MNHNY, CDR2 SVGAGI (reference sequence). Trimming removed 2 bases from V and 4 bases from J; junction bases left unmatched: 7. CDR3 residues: CASSYTKGGAYGYTF. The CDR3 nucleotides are TGTGCCAGCAGTTACACTAAAGGGGGCGCCTATGGCTACACCTTC.

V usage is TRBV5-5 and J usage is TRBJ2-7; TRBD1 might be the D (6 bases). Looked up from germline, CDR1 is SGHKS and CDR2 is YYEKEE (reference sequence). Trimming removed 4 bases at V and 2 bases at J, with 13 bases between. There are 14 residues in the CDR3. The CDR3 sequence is CASSTGHPTYEQYF. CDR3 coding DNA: TGTGCCAGCAGCACGGGACACCCGACCTACGAGCAGTACTTC.

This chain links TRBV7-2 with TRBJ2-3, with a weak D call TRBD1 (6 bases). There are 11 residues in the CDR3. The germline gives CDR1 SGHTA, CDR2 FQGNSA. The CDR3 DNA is TGTGCGGCAGGGGTAACAGATACGCAGTATTTT. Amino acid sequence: CAAGVTDTQYF.

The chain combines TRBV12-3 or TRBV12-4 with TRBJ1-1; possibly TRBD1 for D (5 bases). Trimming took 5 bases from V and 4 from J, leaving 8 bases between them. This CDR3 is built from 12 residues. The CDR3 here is CASSDDSTEAFF. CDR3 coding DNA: TGTGCCAGCAGTGATGACAGCACTGAAGCTTTCTTT.

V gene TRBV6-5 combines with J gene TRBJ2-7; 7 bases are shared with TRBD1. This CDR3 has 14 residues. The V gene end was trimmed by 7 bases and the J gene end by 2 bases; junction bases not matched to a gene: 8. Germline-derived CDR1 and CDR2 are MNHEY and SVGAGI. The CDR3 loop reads CASKGTALTYEQYF. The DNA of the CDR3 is TGTGCCAGCAAGGGGACAGCCTTGACCTACGAGCAGTACTTC.

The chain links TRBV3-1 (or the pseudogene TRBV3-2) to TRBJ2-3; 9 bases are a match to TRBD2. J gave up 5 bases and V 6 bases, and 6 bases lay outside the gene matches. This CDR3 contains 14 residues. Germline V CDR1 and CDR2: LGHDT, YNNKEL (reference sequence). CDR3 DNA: TGTGCCAGCAGTCGTGCGGGGGGGCAAGATACGCAGTATTTT. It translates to CASSRAGGQDTQYF.

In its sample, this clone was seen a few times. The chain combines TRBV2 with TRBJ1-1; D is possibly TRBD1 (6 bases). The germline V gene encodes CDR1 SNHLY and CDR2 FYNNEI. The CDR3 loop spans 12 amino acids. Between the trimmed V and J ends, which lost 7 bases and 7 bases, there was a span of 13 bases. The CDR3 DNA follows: TGTGCCAGCAAGGGGACACAAAATGAAGCTTTCTTT. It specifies CASKGTQNEAFF.

The DNA of the CDR3 is TGTGCCTGGAGAGGGGCAGGAGATTCACCCCTCCACTTT. Translating gives CAWRGAGDSPLHF. This sequence joins TRBV30 and TRBJ1-6; maybe TRBD1 (5 bases). The germline V and J ends were trimmed by 3 bases and 8 bases, with 11 bases remaining between them. The germline gives CDR1 GTSNPN, CDR2 SVGIG (reference sequence). The CDR3 loop spans 13 amino acids.